This T cell receptor (beta chain) was identified in a study of blood T cell repertoires in COVID-19. Study-level background: Acute and convalescent COVID-19 specimens originated in the United States, Italy and Spain.

Deletions cut 3 bases from V and 1 base from J, with 9 bases between. Germline V gene data show CDR1 as MDHEN and CDR2 as SYDVKM. The CDR3 has 14 residues. Per the original data handling: Amplification of reference gene primers was used by the study to estimate nucleated cell counts. Measured with immunoSEQ multiplex PCR; TCRdb has only the in-frame clones, and not every one. V and J calls and clone size are given by that table; D and trimming were obtained from the DNA. The sample shows about 220,000 clones, approximately 80% of them seen only once. The TCR was taken from a human donor in a cohort sampled during active COVID-19. The specimen was peripheral blood. This chain connects TRBV28 to TRBJ2-5; tentatively, D is TRBD1 (6 bases). The CDR3 region has the DNA TGTGCCAGCAGTTTCAGACAGGTCCAAGAGACCCAGTACTTC. It codes for CASSFRQVQETQYF.